Shown below are 3 T cell receptor beta chains from a single sample sequenced in a study of T cell responses to AZD1222 COVID-19 vaccine. Generated by immunoSEQ multiplex PCR, the TCRdb table keeps only in-frame clones and is missing some. The repertoire holds around 160,000 clones, with about 92% as singletons. This specimen consisted of peripheral blood, obtained 28 days after the second AZD1222 dose. These receptors were obtained from an adult who received the AZD1222 COVID-19 vaccine.

The chain combines TRBV19 with TRBJ2-3; D call uncertain. Trimming cost V 5 bases and J 5 bases, with 14 bases left between them. The CDR3 sequence is 14 residues long. The germline CDR1 and CDR2 sequences are LNHDA and SQIVND (reference sequence). DNA of the CDR3: TGTGCCAGTAGTCAGAGGTCGACCCTAGATACGCAGTATTTT. This codes for CASSQRSTLDTQYF.

The V and J genes are TRBV14 and TRBJ1-1, with 10 bases identical to TRBD1. Germline V CDR1 and CDR2: SGHDN, FVKESK. J gave up 10 bases and V 0 bases, and 5 bases lay outside the gene matches. This CDR3 region has 14 residues. The CDR3 DNA reads as TGTGCCAGCAGCCAAGATGACAGGGGGCGAGGAGCTTTCTTT. Translated, it gives CASSQDDRGRGAFF.

The genes are TRBV23-1 and TRBJ2-7; 7 positions match TRBD2. TRBV23-1 is known as an ORF, though its function is uncertain. CDR3 length equals 15 residues. With V trimmed by 2 bases and J by 3 bases, 7 bases remained unmatched. The CDR3 spells CASSQKAGRVYEQYF. DNA of the CDR3: TGCGCCAGCAGTCAAAAGGCAGGGAGGGTCTACGAGCAGTACTTC.